These T cell receptor beta chains were read from a single sample in a study of response to subunit inactivated influenza vaccine. TCRdb re-analysed the RT-PCR reads in MiXCR, keeping a single row per CDR3 protein. The repertoire holds hundreds of thousands of distinct CDR3 sequences, 10% to 15% seen once, with about an eighth in the top ten. The specimen was PBMCs from blood, collected about 6 weeks after vaccination. The receptors here all came from a man aged 50-60 years who received an inactivated influenza vaccine. CDR3s include the opening cysteine and the closing phenylalanine or tryptophan. Fields, in order: V gene, D gene, clone size, J gene, CDR3 DNA, CDR3 protein. D genes are given only for firm matches. The size of a clone is reported for some rows only, either as once, few or many, or as a class for expanded clones.

>TRBV7-9|NA|few|TRBJ2-1
TGTGCCAGCAGCCAGCGTGGTGAGTGGTCCAGTCGCGATGAGCAGTTCTTC
CASSQRGEWSSRDEQFF
>TRBV14|NA|NA|TRBJ1-6
TGTGCCAGCAGCCAAACCGGGCAGCTCCAAAATTCACCCCTCCACTTT
CASSQTGQLQNSPLHF
>TRBV12-3/TRBV12-4|NA|many|TRBJ2-3
TGTGCCAGCAGTCCCTTCGCGGGTGGTACGCAGTATTTT
CASSPFAGGTQYF
>TRBV4-1|NA|few|TRBJ1-2
TGCGCCAGCAGCCAAGTTATAAGGCTTCCCTATGGCTACACCTTC
CASSQVIRLPYGYTF
>TRBV2|NA|few|TRBJ2-1
TGTGCCAGCAGTGAGAGGGATGATGAGCAGTTCTTC
CASSERDDEQFF
>TRBV4-1|NA|many|TRBJ2-5
TGCGCCAGCAGCCAGGACACGGACCAAGAGACCCAGTACTTC
CASSQDTDQETQYF
>TRBV7-9|NA|few|TRBJ1-2
TGTGCCAGCAGCTTAGGTGCCAAAAATGGCTACACCTTC
CASSLGAKNGYTF
>TRBV28|NA|few|TRBJ2-3
TGTGCCAGCAGTTTACAACGGGACCCCAGTCGTACGCAGTATTTT
CASSLQRDPSRTQYF
>TRBV12-3/TRBV12-4|TRBD1|NA|TRBJ2-7
TGTGCCAGCAGCACAGGGGGGAACTACGAGCAGTACTTC
CASSTGGNYEQYF
>TRBV12-3/TRBV12-4|TRBD2|few|TRBJ2-3
TGTGCCAGCAGAAATAGCGGGGGCACAGATACGCAGTATTTT
CASRNSGGTDTQYF
>TRBV3-1|NA|few|TRBJ2-1
TGTGCCAGCAGCCAGGAGAATCAGGGGCTGGGTGAGCAGTTCTTC
CASSQENQGLGEQFF
>TRBV6-2/TRBV6-3|NA|NA|TRBJ1-2
TGTGCCAGCAGTTTCCCGACGGGACATGGATATGGCTACACCTTC
CASSFPTGHGYGYTF
>TRBV7-2|TRBD1|NA|TRBJ2-7
TGTGCCAGCAGGAACCGGGACAGGGGTTCCACAGAGCAGTACTTC
CASRNRDRGSTEQYF
>TRBV29-1|TRBD2|many|TRBJ2-5
TGCAGCGTTGCGAGCGGGAGGGGAGAGACCCAGTACTTC
CSVASGRGETQYF
>TRBV5-1|NA|few|TRBJ2-7
TGCGCCAGCAGCTGGGGGTATAGGAGGGGCGAGCAGTACTTC
CASSWGYRRGEQYF
>TRBV4-3|NA|many|TRBJ2-2
TGCGCCAGCAGCCAAGATTTAAGTTACACCGGGGAGCTGTTTTTT
CASSQDLSYTGELFF
>TRBV3-1|TRBD2|many|TRBJ2-1
TGTGCCAGCAGCCAAGATTTCGCGGGAGAGGCCTACAATGAGCAGTTCTTC
CASSQDFAGEAYNEQFF
>TRBV20-1|NA|many|TRBJ1-5
TGCAGTGCCACGGACGGGGGCAATCAGCCCCAGCATTTT
CSATDGGNQPQHF
>TRBV7-2|NA|many|TRBJ1-1
TGTGCCAGCAGCTTGCGAACAGGGATGAACACTGAAGCTTTCTTT
CASSLRTGMNTEAFF
>TRBV3-1|NA|NA|TRBJ2-7
TGTGCCAGCAGCCAAGTCCCGGTTTCCTACGAGCAGTACTTC
CASSQVPVSYEQYF
>TRBV9|NA|NA|TRBJ2-3
TGTGCCAGCAGCGCACCACAGGGCCCAGATACGCAGTATTTT
CASSAPQGPDTQYF
>TRBV2|NA|NA|TRBJ2-5
TGTGCCAGCAGTGAACTCACGAAGGGGACCCAGTACTTC
CASSELTKGTQYF
>TRBV4-3|TRBD1|few|TRBJ1-3
TGCGCCAGCAGCCTAACAGGGGGCCGGGGAAGCTCTGGAAACACCATATATTTT
CASSLTGGRGSSGNTIYF
>TRBV7-9|TRBD1|NA|TRBJ2-6
TGTGCCAGCAGCTGGGACAGGGCTACTGGGGCCAACGTCCTGACTTTC
CASSWDRATGANVLTF
>TRBV12-3/TRBV12-4|TRBD1|many|TRBJ2-6
TGTGCCAGCAGTCCGGGACAGGGGAATCCTGGGGCCAACGTCCTGACTTTC
CASSPGQGNPGANVLTF
>TRBV30|NA|many|TRBJ2-1
TGTGCCGCTTCCCGGGGGTACAATGAGCAGTTCTTC
CAASRGYNEQFF
>TRBV4-3|NA|NA|TRBJ2-7
TGCGCCAGCAGCCAAGAAGACAGTGGATCCTACGAGCAGTACTTC
CASSQEDSGSYEQYF
>TRBV20-1|TRBD1|NA|TRBJ2-1
TGCAGTGCAGCTGGACAGGGGGAATCCTACACTGAGCAGTTCTTC
CSAAGQGESYTEQFF
>TRBV5-1|NA|NA|TRBJ2-1
TGCACCAGCAGCCTCATAGCGGTTGAGCAGTTCTTC
CTSSLIAVEQFF
>TRBV27|NA|few|TRBJ2-7
TGTGCCAGCAGTTTTGTGGGGGGCGACGAGCAGTACTTC
CASSFVGGDEQYF
>TRBV6-5|NA|few|TRBJ2-3
TGTGCCAGCAGTTACAGGAGCCGTGCTAGCACAGATACGCAGTATTTT
CASSYRSRASTDTQYF
>TRBV7-2|TRBD1|NA|TRBJ2-7
TGTGCCAGGGAAATGACAGGGGGGCACGAGCAGTACTTC
CAREMTGGHEQYF
>TRBV7-9|NA|NA|TRBJ2-3
TGTGCCAGCAGCCCTCTTGGGGTCCCAGATACGCAGTATTTT
CASSPLGVPDTQYF
>TRBV24-1|NA|NA|TRBJ2-3
TGTGCCACCAGTATCGGGCATAGCACAGATACGCAGTATTTT
CATSIGHSTDTQYF
>TRBV6-1|NA|NA|TRBJ2-7
TGTGCCAGCAGTGATTGGGGCAGGAGGCGATCCTACGAGCAGTACTTC
CASSDWGRRRSYEQYF
>TRBV29-1|NA|few|TRBJ1-2
TGCAGCGTTGGGTTCGGGGGGCGCGGCTACACCTTC
CSVGFGGRGYTF
>TRBV20-1|NA|NA|TRBJ1-1
TGCAGTGCTAGAGATGTCCATGGGACAGAAGCTTTCTTT
CSARDVHGTEAFF
>TRBV11-2|TRBD2|many|TRBJ2-1
TGTGCCAGCAGCTTAGATGAACTAGCGGGATCGAGCTCCTACAATGAGCAGTTCTTC
CASSLDELAGSSSYNEQFF
>TRBV9|NA|few|TRBJ2-7
TGTGCCAGCAGCGTAGAGGGGACATATTACGAGCAGTACTTC
CASSVEGTYYEQYF
>TRBV6-2/TRBV6-3|TRBD2|NA|TRBJ2-5
TGTGCCAGCAGTTACAAAGCGGGGGCTTCAATACTCCAGGAGACCCAGTACTTC
CASSYKAGASILQETQYF
>TRBV20-1|TRBD2|many|TRBJ2-4
TGCAGTGCTTCTAGCGGGAGGGCCGGAAACATTCAGTACTTC
CSASSGRAGNIQYF
>TRBV6-5|TRBD1|NA|TRBJ1-6
TGTGCCAGCAGTTCAACGGAGACAGGGGGTAATTCACCCCTCCACTTT
CASSSTETGGNSPLHF
>TRBV7-9|TRBD2|NA|TRBJ2-7
TGTGCCAGCAGCACCCGGACTAGCGGGGGACATGAGCAGTACTTC
CASSTRTSGGHEQYF
>TRBV29-1|NA|many|TRBJ1-1
TGCAGCGTTCACCATGGACAGAACACTGAAGCTTTCTTT
CSVHHGQNTEAFF
>TRBV3-1|NA|NA|TRBJ2-3
TGTGCCAGCAGCCAAGTTTATGCAGGGGGGAACACAGATACGCAGTATTTT
CASSQVYAGGNTDTQYF
>TRBV7-2|NA|many|TRBJ2-7
TGTGCCAGCAGCTTAGGGGTAGGGAACGAGCAGTACTTC
CASSLGVGNEQYF
>TRBV20-1|TRBD1|NA|TRBJ1-4
TGCAGTGCTAGATCCGGGACAGGCAGCGGTGAAAAACTGTTTTTT
CSARSGTGSGEKLFF
>TRBV27|TRBD2|few|TRBJ2-2
TGTGCCAGCAGTTCCGCATCCAGCGGGGGTACCGGGGAGCTGTTTTTT
CASSSASSGGTGELFF
>TRBV20-1|TRBD2|few|TRBJ2-1
TGCAGTGCTATGCGGGAGCGGAACCGGTTTGATGAGCAGTTCTTC
CSAMRERNRFDEQFF
>TRBV15|NA|few|TRBJ2-5
TGTGCCACCAGCAGAGATACGCGGGGTCTGGAGACCCAGTACTTC
CATSRDTRGLETQYF
>TRBV12-3/TRBV12-4|TRBD2|few|TRBJ2-1
TGTGCCAGCAGTAACGGACTAGCTGTTGTCAATGAGCAGTTCTTC
CASSNGLAVVNEQFF